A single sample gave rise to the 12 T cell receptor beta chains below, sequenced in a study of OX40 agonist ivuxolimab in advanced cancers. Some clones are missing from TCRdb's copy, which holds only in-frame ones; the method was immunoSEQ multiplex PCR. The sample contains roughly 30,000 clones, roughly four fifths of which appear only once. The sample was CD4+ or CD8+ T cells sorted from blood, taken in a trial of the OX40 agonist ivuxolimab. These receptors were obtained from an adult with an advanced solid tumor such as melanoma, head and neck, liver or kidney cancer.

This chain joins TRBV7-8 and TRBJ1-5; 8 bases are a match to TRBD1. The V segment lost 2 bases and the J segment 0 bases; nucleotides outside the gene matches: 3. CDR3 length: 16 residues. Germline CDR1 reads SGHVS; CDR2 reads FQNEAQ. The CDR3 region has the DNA TGTGCCAGCAGCTTACAGGGGGCTAGTAGCAATCAGCCCCAGCATTTT. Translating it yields CASSLQGASSNQPQHF.

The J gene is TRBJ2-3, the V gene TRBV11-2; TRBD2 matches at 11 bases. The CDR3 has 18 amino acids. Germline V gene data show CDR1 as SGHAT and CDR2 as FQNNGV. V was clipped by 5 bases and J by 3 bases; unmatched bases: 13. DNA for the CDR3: TGTGCCAGCAGCCCCCGATTAGCGGGGGGGGCTGGTACAGATACGCAGTATTTT. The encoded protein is CASSPRLAGGAGTDTQYF.

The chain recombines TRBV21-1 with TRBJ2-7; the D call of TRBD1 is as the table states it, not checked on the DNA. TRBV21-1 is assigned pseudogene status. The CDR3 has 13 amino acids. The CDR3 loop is CASSFRGWYEQYV. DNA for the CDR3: TGTGCCAGCAGCTTCAGGGGGTGGTACGAGCAGTACGTC.

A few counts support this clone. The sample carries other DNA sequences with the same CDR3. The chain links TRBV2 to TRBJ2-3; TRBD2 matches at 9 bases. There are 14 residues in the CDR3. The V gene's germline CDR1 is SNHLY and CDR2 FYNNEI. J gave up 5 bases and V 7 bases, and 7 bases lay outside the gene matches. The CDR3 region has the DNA TGTGCCAGCAACCGCCTAGCGGGGAAAGATACGCAGTATTTT. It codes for CASNRLAGKDTQYF.

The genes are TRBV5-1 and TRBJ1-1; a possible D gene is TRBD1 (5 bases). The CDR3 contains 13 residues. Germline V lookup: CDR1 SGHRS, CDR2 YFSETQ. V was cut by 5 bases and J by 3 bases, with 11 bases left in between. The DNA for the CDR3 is TGCGCCAGCAGAGGGGAAAGGGACACTGAAGCTTTCTTT. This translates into CASRGERDTEAFF.

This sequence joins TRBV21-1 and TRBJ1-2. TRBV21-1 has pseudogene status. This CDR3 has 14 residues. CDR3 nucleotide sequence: TGTGCCAGCAGCGACCGGGACGGTAACTATGGCTACACCTTC. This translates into CASSDRDGNYGYTF.

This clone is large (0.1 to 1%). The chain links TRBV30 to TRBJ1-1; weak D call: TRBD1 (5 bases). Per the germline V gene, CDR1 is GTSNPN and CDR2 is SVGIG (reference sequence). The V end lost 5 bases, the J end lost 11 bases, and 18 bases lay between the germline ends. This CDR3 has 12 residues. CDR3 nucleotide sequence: TGTGCCTGGTCGATGCTAGGGGCAGGGGCTTTCTTT. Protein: CAWSMLGAGAFF.

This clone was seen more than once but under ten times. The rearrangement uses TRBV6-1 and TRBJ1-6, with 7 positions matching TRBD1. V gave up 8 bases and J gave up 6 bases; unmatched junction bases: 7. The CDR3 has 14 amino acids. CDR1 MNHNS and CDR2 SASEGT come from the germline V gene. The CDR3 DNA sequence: TGTGCCAGCCGACGGGACAGTTCTAATTCACCCCTCCACTTT. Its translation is CASRRDSSNSPLHF.

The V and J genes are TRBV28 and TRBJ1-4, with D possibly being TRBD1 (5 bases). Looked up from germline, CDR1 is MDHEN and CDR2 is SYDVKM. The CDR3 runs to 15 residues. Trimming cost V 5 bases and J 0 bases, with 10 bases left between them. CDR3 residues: CASSLDRTTNEKLFF. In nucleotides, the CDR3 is TGTGCCAGCAGTCTCGACAGAACAACTAATGAAAAACTGTTTTTT.

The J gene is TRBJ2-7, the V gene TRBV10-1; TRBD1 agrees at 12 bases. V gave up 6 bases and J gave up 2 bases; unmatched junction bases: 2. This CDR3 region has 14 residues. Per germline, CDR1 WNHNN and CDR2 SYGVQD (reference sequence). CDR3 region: CASSRDRGPYEQYF. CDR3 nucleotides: TGCGCCAGCAGCAGGGACAGGGGGCCCTACGAGCAGTACTTC.

CDR3 coding DNA: TGTGCCAGCAGCTTAACTGCAGGGGGCAGCGATACGCAGTATTTT. It yields the protein CASSLTAGGSDTQYF. V and J are TRBV7-3 and TRBJ2-3; the match to TRBD1 covers 8 bases. The CDR3 has 15 amino acids. CDR1 is SGHTA and CDR2 is FQGTGA in the germline V gene. The trim removed 0 bases at V and 6 bases at J, leaving 5 bases unmatched. Full variable domain (remainder filled in from reference TRBV7-3 and TRBJ2-3): GAGVSQTPSNKVTEKGKYVELRCDPISGHTALYWYRQSLGQGPEFLIYFQGTGAADDSGLPNDRFFAVRPEGSVSTLKIQRTERGDSAVYLCASSLTAGGSDTQYFGPGTRLTVL.

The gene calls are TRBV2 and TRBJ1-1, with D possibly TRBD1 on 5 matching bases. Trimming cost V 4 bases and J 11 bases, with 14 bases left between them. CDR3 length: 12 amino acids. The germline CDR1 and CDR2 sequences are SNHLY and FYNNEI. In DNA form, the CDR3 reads TGTGCCAGCAGTGTCACCCAACGGGACGCTTTCTTT. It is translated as CASSVTQRDAFF.